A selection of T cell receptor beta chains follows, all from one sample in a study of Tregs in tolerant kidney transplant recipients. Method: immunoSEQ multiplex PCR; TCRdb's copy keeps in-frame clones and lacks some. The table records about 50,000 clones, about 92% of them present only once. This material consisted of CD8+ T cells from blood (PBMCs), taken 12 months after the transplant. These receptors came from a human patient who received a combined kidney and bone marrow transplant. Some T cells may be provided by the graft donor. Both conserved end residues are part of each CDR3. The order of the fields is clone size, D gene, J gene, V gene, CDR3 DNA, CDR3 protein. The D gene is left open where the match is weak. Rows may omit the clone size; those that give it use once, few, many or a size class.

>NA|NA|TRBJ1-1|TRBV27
TGTGCCAGCAGTTCCGCACAGGGCGCCTTGAACACTGAAGCTTTCTTT
CASSSAQGALNTEAFF
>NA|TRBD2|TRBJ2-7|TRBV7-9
TGTGCCAGCAGCTCCAAGGTGGGACTAGGTTACTTC
CASSSKVGLGYF
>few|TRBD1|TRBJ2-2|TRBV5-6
TGTGCCAGCAGCGAAGACAGGGGGCCGACCGGGGAGCTGTTTTTT
CASSEDRGPTGELFF
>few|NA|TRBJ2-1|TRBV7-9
TGTGCCAGCAGCCTTATCCCCGCGGAGCAGTTCTTC
CASSLIPAEQFF
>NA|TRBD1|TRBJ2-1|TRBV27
TGTGCCAGCAGTTCTATTGACTCCGACAGGGGTTACGGCAATGAGCAGTTCTTC
CASSSIDSDRGYGNEQFF
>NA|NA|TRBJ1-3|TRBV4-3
TGCGCCAGCAGCCAAGGTTTTCTGGGAGATGGAAACACCATATATTTT
CASSQGFLGDGNTIYF
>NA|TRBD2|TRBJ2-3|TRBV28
TGTGCCAGCAGTGTCGGGGGGAGGTACGCCACAGATACGCAGTATTTT
CASSVGGRYATDTQYF
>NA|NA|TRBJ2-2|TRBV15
TGTGCCACCAGCAGGCCAGGCGCCGGGGAGCTGTTTTTT
CATSRPGAGELFF
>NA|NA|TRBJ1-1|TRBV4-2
TGTGCCAGCAGCCCTGGGGGGGTTCTCGGGACTGAAGCTTTCTTT
CASSPGGVLGTEAFF
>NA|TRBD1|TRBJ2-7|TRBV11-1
TGTGCCAGCAGCTCCGGGACAGGGGGCGGCTACGAGCAGTACTTC
CASSSGTGGGYEQYF
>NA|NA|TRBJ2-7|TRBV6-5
TGTGCCAGCAGACCCACAGGGTTCTACGAGCAGTACTTC
CASRPTGFYEQYF
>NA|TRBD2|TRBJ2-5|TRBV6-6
TGTGCCAGCAGGGGTCGGGGGGTCCAAGAGACCCAGTACTTC
CASRGRGVQETQYF